A selection of T cell receptor beta chains follows, all from one sample in a study of post-analysis software for immune sequencing data. TCRdb re-called the PCR reads with MiXCR, one entry per CDR3 protein. The table includes fewer than 850,000 distinct CDR3 sequences, under 60% detected once. The sample consisted of blood. Every receptor here comes from a girl aged 5 to 17 with multiple sclerosis. Each CDR3 is given with its conserved first and last residue. A D gene is named only where the DNA matches it firmly. Size values are once, few and many counts, or a class for expanded clones, and some rows have none.

CDR3: CASSQDGLAGESNEQFF; DNA: TGTGCCAGCAGCCAAGACGGACTAGCGGGAGAGAGCAATGAGCAGTTCTTC; J: TRBJ2-1; V: TRBV4-2; size: few; D: TRBD2
CDR3: CSANDGGGQFF; DNA: TGCAGTGCTAACGACGGAGGGGGGCAGTTCTTC; J: TRBJ2-1; V: TRBV20-1; size: few; D: -
CDR3: CASSLTLGKYEQYF; DNA: TGTGCCAGCAGCTTGACCTTGGGAAAATACGAGCAGTACTTC; J: TRBJ2-7; V: TRBV12-3/TRBV12-4; size: -; D: -
CDR3: CASSWTGTLGEQFF; DNA: TGTGCCAGCAGCTGGACAGGGACCCTTGGTGAGCAGTTCTTC; J: TRBJ2-1; V: TRBV5-6; size: -; D: TRBD1
CDR3: CSVGGTGDIGANVLTF; DNA: TGCAGCGTTGGAGGGACAGGCGATATAGGGGCCAACGTCCTGACTTTC; J: TRBJ2-6; V: TRBV29-1; size: -; D: TRBD1
CDR3: CASSSGANNEQFF; DNA: TGTGCCAGCAGCTCCGGGGCCAACAATGAGCAGTTCTTC; J: TRBJ2-1; V: TRBV7-8; size: -; D: -
CDR3: CASKRELILQETQYF; DNA: TGTGCCAGCAAGCGGGAGTTAATTCTCCAAGAGACCCAGTACTTC; J: TRBJ2-5; V: TRBV6-6; size: -; D: TRBD2
CDR3: CASSQEFSPYGYTF; DNA: TGCGCCAGCAGCCAAGAGTTCAGTCCCTATGGCTACACCTTC; J: TRBJ1-2; V: TRBV4-1; size: few; D: -
CDR3: CAISEPTYRVGYTF; DNA: TGTGCCATCAGTGAACCAACCTACAGGGTTGGCTACACCTTC; J: TRBJ1-2; V: TRBV10-3; size: few; D: -
CDR3: CSARIHPRGTGELFF; DNA: TGCAGTGCTAGAATTCATCCTAGGGGCACCGGGGAGCTGTTTTTT; J: TRBJ2-2; V: TRBV20-1; size: once; D: -
CDR3: CSVDGWVGSEQFF; DNA: TGCAGCGTTGACGGTTGGGTGGGGAGTGAGCAGTTCTTC; J: TRBJ2-1; V: TRBV29-1; size: -; D: -
CDR3: CASSFSRGNQPQHF; DNA: TGTGCCAGCAGTTTCTCTAGGGGCAATCAGCCCCAGCATTTT; J: TRBJ1-5; V: TRBV12-3/TRBV12-4; size: -; D: -
CDR3: CSAHRHVQETQYF; DNA: TGCAGCGCCCACCGACACGTACAAGAGACCCAGTACTTC; J: TRBJ2-5; V: TRBV29-1; size: -; D: -
CDR3: CASSYSPGPPRGYEQYF; DNA: TGTGCCAGCAGTTACTCCCCGGGACCGCCACGAGGCTACGAGCAGTACTTC; J: TRBJ2-7; V: TRBV6-2/TRBV6-3; size: -; D: -
CDR3: CSASPTESSYNEQFF; DNA: TGCAGTGCTAGCCCCACGGAGAGCTCCTACAATGAGCAGTTCTTC; J: TRBJ2-1; V: TRBV20-1; size: few; D: -
CDR3: CAISEGQQISYEQYF; DNA: TGTGCCATCAGTGAAGGCCAGCAAATTTCCTACGAGCAGTACTTC; J: TRBJ2-7; V: TRBV10-3; size: few; D: -
CDR3: CASSQAASGNQETQYF; DNA: TGTGCCAGCAGCCAAGCAGCTAGCGGGAACCAAGAGACCCAGTACTTC; J: TRBJ2-5; V: TRBV4-2; size: many; D: TRBD2
CDR3: CSGAGNWETQYF; DNA: TGCAGCGGTGCAGGGAATTGGGAGACCCAGTACTTC; J: TRBJ2-5; V: TRBV29-1; size: -; D: -
CDR3: CSASLGGHNEQFF; DNA: TGCAGTGCGTCCCTCGGGGGACACAATGAGCAGTTCTTC; J: TRBJ2-1; V: TRBV20-1; size: -; D: -
CDR3: CASSPLTNSPSGRSNEQYF; DNA: TGTGCCAGCAGTCCACTCACGAATTCACCTAGCGGGAGATCAAACGAGCAGTACTTC; J: TRBJ2-7; V: TRBV27; size: -; D: TRBD2
CDR3: CSAPPSDSFNEKLFF; DNA: TGCAGTGCTCCCCCCTCGGACAGCTTCAATGAAAAACTGTTTTTT; J: TRBJ1-4; V: TRBV20-1; size: -; D: -
CDR3: CASSLGTQDQPQHF; DNA: TGTGCCAGCAGCTTGGGGACACAGGATCAGCCCCAGCATTTT; J: TRBJ1-5; V: TRBV7-9; size: few; D: -
CDR3: CAISELGDQSSSYEQYF; DNA: TGTGCCATCAGTGAGTTAGGGGACCAGTCCAGCTCCTACGAGCAGTACTTC; J: TRBJ2-7; V: TRBV10-3; size: -; D: -
CDR3: CASPGPILHEQYF; DNA: TGTGCCAGCCCGGGACCTATCCTTCACGAGCAGTACTTC; J: TRBJ2-7; V: TRBV13; size: -; D: -
CDR3: CASSFTDRAPEELFF; DNA: TGCGCCAGCAGCTTTACGGACAGGGCCCCGGAGGAACTGTTTTTT; J: TRBJ1-4; V: TRBV5-1; size: -; D: TRBD1
CDR3: CASSLDAETPQYF; DNA: TGTGCCAGCAGCTTAGACGCGGAGACGCCGCAGTACTTC; J: TRBJ2-5; V: TRBV7-2; size: few; D: -
CDR3: CASRPSNTGELFF; DNA: TGTGCTAGCAGACCATCGAACACCGGGGAGCTGTTTTTT; J: TRBJ2-2; V: TRBV7-7; size: -; D: -
CDR3: CASRPPQGGYNEQFF; DNA: TGTGCCAGTAGACCCCCACAGGGGGGCTACAATGAGCAGTTCTTC; J: TRBJ2-1; V: TRBV19; size: -; D: TRBD1
CDR3: CAISETRDREYEQYF; DNA: TGTGCCATCAGTGAGACTAGGGACAGGGAGTACGAGCAGTACTTC; J: TRBJ2-7; V: TRBV10-3; size: few; D: TRBD1
CDR3: CASSLVPGGGGTSFGYTF; DNA: TGTGCCAGCAGCTTAGTACCAGGAGGGGGGGGCACGAGTTTCGGCTACACCTTC; J: TRBJ1-2; V: TRBV7-2; size: -; D: -
CDR3: CASSLGTSGMGYEQFF; DNA: TGCGCCAGCAGCTTGGGGACTAGCGGGATGGGATATGAGCAGTTCTTC; J: TRBJ2-1; V: TRBV5-1; size: -; D: TRBD2
CDR3: CASSSSSFGTDTQYF; DNA: TGTGCCAGCAGCTCCTCAAGTTTCGGGACAGATACGCAGTATTTT; J: TRBJ2-3; V: TRBV12-3/TRBV12-4; size: -; D: -
CDR3: CASSLGGRLAKNIQYF; DNA: TGTGCCAGCAGCTTAGGAGGGCGGCTAGCCAAAAACATTCAGTACTTC; J: TRBJ2-4; V: TRBV7-2; size: -; D: -
CDR3: CASSQEAGGPGGVADTQYF; DNA: TGCGCCAGCAGCCAAGAGGCGGGGGGTCCCGGGGGAGTAGCAGATACGCAGTATTTT; J: TRBJ2-3; V: TRBV4-1; size: few; D: TRBD2
CDR3: CASSPSTSGSLNEQFF; DNA: TGTGCCAGCAGCCCATCGACTAGCGGGAGTTTGAATGAGCAGTTCTTC; J: TRBJ2-1; V: TRBV27; size: few; D: TRBD2
CDR3: CASSEVATYGYTF; DNA: TGTGCCAGCAGTGAAGTGGCGACCTATGGCTACACCTTC; J: TRBJ1-2; V: TRBV6-1; size: few; D: -
CDR3: CSAKTSYNEQFF; DNA: TGCAGTGCTAAGACTAGCTACAATGAGCAGTTCTTC; J: TRBJ2-1; V: TRBV20-1; size: many; D: -
CDR3: CASSYSGSWGSEAFF; DNA: TGTGCCAGCAGTTACTCCGGCAGCTGGGGGTCTGAAGCTTTCTTT; J: TRBJ1-1; V: TRBV6-5; size: few; D: -
CDR3: CSARDIGDNEQFF; DNA: TGCAGTGCTAGAGATATAGGGGACAATGAGCAGTTCTTC; J: TRBJ2-1; V: TRBV20-1; size: -; D: -
CDR3: CASSPPGQGATEAFF; DNA: TGTGCCAGCAGCCCTCCGGGACAGGGGGCCACTGAAGCTTTCTTT; J: TRBJ1-1; V: TRBV7-2; size: -; D: TRBD1
CDR3: CSAASGSPYEQYF; DNA: TGCAGCGCTGCTAGTGGCAGCCCCTACGAGCAGTACTTC; J: TRBJ2-7; V: TRBV29-1; size: few; D: -